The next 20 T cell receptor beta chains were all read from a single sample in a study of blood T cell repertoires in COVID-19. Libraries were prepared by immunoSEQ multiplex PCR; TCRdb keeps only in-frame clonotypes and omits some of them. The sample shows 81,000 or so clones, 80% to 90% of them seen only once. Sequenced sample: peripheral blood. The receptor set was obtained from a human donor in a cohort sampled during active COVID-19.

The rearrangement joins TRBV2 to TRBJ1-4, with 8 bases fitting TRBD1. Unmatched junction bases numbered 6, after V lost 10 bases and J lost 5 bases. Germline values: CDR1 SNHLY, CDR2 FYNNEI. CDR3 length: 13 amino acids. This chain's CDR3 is CATWTGKNEKLFF. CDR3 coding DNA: TGTGCCACGTGGACAGGGAAGAATGAAAAACTGTTTTTT.

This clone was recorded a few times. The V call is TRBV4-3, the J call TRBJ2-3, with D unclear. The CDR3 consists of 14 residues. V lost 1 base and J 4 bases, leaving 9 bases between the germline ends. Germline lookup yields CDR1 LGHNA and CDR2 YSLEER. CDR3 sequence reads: CASSQGLPPDTQYF. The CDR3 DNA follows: TGCGCCAGCAGCCAAGGACTGCCGCCAGATACGCAGTATTTT.

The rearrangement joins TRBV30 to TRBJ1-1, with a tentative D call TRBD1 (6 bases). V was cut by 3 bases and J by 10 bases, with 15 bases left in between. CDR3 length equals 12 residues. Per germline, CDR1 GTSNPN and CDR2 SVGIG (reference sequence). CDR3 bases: TGTGCCTGGAGGTTAAGGACAGACCGAGCTTTCTTT. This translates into CAWRLRTDRAFF. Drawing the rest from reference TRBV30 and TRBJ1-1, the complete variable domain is SQTIHQWPATLVQPVGSPLSLECTVEGTSNPNLYWYRQAAGRGLQLLFYSVGIGQISSEVPQNLSASRPQDRQFILSSKKLLLSDSGFYLCAWRLRTDRAFFGQGTRLTVV.

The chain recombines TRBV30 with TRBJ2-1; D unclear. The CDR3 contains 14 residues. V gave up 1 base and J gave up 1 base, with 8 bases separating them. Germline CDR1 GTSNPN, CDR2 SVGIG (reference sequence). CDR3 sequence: CAWSGSTSYNEQFF. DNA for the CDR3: TGTGCCTGGAGTGGCAGTACATCCTACAATGAGCAGTTCTTC.

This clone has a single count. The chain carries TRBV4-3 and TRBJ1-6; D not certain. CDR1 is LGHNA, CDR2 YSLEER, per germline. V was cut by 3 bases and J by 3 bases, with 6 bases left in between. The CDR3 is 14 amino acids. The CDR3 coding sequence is TGCGCCAGCAGCCATCGGGGCTATAATTCACCCCTCCACTTT. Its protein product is CASSHRGYNSPLHF.

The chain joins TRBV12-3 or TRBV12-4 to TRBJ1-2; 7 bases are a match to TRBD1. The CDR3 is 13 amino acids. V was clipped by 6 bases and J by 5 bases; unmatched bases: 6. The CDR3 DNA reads TGTGCCAGCAGGCGGGACAGAGCATATGGCTACACCTTC. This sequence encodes CASRRDRAYGYTF.

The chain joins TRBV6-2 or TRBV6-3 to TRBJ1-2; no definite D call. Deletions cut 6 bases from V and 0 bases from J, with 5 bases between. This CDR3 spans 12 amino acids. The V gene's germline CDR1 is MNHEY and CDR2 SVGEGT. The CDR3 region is CASSSSNYGYTF. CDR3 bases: TGTGCCAGCAGCTCTTCTAACTATGGCTACACCTTC.

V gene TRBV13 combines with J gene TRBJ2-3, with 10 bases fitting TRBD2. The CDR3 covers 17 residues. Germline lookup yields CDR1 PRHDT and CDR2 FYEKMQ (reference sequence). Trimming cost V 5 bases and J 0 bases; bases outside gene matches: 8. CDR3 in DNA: TGTGCCAGCAGCCCCCCAAGACTAGCGGGTAGCACAGATACGCAGTATTTT. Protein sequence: CASSPPRLAGSTDTQYF.

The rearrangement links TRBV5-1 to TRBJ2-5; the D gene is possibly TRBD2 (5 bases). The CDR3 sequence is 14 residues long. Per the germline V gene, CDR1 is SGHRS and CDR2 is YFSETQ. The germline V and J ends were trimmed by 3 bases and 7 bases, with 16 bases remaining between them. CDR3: CASSYLPSGRTQYF. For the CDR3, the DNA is TGCGCCAGCAGCTACTTACCGAGCGGAAGGACCCAGTACTTC.

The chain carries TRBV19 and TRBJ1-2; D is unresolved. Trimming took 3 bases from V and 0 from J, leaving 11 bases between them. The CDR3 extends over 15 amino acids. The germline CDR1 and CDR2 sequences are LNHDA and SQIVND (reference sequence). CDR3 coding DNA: TGTGCCAGTAGTATCCTGGCATCAACTAACTATGGCTACACCTTC. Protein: CASSILASTNYGYTF.

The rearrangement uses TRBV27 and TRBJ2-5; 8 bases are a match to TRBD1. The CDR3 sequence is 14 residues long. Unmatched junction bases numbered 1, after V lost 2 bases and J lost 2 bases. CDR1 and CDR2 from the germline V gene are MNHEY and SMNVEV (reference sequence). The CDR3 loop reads CASSLHRGQETQYF. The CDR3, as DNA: TGTGCCAGCAGTTTACACAGGGGGCAAGAGACCCAGTACTTC.

CDR3 loop: CASSSTGGTVGNTIYF. In DNA, the CDR3 is TGTGCCAGCAGCTCTACAGGGGGCACCGTCGGAAACACCATATATTTT. This sequence joins TRBV7-6 and TRBJ1-3; TRBD1 matches 9 bases. Unmatched junction bases numbered 8, after V lost 4 bases and J lost 4 bases. This CDR3 has 16 amino acids. Germline loops: CDR1 SGHVS, CDR2 FNYEAQ.

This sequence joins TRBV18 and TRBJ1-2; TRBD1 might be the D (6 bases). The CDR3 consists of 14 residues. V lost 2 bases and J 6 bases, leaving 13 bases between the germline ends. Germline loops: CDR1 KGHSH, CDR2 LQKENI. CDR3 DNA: TGTGCCAGCTCACCAGCGGGGGGGGCCCATGGCTACACCTTC. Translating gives CASSPAGGAHGYTF.

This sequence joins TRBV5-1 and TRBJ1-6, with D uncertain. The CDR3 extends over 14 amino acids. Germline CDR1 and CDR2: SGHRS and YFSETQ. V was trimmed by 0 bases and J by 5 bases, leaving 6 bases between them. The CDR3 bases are TGCGCCAGCAGCTTGGGGAGTAATAATTCACCCCTCCACTTT. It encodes CASSLGSNNSPLHF.

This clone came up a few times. This CDR3 is CASSPSRDRISNQPQHF. The CDR3 region has the DNA TGTGCCAGCAGTCCCAGCCGGGACAGAATTAGCAATCAGCCCCAGCATTTT. The chain recombines TRBV6-6 with TRBJ1-5; TRBD1 matches 7 bases. Germline V gives CDR1 MNHNY, CDR2 SVGAGI (reference sequence). The length of the CDR3 is 17 residues. The V gene end was trimmed by 5 bases and the J gene end by 0 bases; junction bases not matched to a gene: 10.

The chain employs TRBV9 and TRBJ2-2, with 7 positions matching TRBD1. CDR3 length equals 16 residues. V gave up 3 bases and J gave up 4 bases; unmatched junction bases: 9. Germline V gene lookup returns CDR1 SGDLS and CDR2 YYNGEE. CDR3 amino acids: CASSARGGFGTGELFF. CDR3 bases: TGTGCCAGCAGCGCCAGAGGGGGCTTCGGCACCGGGGAGCTGTTTTTT.

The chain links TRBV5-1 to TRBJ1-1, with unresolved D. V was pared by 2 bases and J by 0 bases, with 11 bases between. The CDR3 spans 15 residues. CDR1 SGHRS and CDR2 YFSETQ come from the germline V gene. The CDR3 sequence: CASSFVRGVNTEAFF. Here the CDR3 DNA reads TGCGCCAGCAGCTTCGTTCGAGGCGTGAACACTGAAGCTTTCTTT. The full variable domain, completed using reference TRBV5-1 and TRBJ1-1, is KAGVTQTPRYLIKTRGQQVTLSCSPISGHRSVSWYQQTPGQGLQFLFEYFSETQRNKGNFPGRFSGRQFSNSRSEMNVSTLELGDSALYLCASSFVRGVNTEAFFGQGTRLTVV.

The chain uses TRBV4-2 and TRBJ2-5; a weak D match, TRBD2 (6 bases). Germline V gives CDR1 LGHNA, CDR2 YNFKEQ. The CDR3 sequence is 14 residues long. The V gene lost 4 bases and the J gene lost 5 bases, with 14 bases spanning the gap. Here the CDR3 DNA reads TGTGCCAGCAGCCTTAAAGGGGCGGGGGAGACCCAGTACTTC. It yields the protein CASSLKGAGETQYF.

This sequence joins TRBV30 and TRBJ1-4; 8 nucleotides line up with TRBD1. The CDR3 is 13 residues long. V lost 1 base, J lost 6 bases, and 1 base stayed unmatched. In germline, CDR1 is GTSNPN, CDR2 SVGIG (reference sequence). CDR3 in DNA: TGTGCCTGGAGTGGCAGGGGGCATGAAAAACTGTTTTTT. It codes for CAWSGRGHEKLFF.

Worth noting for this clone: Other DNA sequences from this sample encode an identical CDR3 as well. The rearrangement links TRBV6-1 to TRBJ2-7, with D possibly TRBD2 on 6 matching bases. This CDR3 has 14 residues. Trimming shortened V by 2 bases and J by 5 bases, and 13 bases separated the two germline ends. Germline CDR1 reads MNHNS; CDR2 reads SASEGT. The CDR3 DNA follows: TGTGCCAGCAGTGAAAAGGGCCGGGGGAACGAGCAGTACTTC. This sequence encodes CASSEKGRGNEQYF.